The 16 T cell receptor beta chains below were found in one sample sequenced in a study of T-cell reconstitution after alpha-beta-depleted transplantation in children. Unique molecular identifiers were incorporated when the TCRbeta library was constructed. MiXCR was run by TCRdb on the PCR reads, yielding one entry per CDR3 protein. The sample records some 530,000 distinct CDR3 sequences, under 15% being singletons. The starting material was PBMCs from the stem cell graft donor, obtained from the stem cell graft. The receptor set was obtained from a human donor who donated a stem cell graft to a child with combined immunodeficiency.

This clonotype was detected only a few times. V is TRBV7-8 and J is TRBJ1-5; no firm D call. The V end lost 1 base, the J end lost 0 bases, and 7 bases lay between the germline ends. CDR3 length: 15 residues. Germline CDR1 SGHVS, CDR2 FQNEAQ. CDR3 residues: CASSLVRNSNQPQHF. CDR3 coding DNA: TGTGCCAGCAGCTTAGTGCGCAATAGCAATCAGCCCCAGCATTTT.

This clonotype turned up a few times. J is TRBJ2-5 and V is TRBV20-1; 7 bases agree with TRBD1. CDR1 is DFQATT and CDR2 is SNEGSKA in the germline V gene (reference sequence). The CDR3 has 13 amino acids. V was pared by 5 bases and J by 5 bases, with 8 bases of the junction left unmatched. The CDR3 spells CSAFTGVHETQYF. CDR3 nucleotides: TGCAGTGCTTTTACAGGGGTTCACGAGACCCAGTACTTC.

The CDR3 sequence is CASSAKTAQPQHF. For the CDR3, the DNA is TGTGCCAGCAGTGCCAAGACGGCCCAGCCCCAGCATTTT. The chain links TRBV28 to TRBJ1-5; no reliable D call. V lost 5 bases to trimming and J lost 7 bases, with 12 bases between them. The CDR3 runs to 13 residues. Germline CDR1 reads MDHEN; CDR2 reads SYDVKM.

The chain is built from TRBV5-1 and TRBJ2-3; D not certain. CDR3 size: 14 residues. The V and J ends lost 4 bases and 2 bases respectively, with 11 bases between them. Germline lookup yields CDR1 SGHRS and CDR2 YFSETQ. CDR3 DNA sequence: TGCGCCAGCAGCCCAAGACTTACCACAGATACGCAGTATTTT. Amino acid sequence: CASSPRLTTDTQYF.

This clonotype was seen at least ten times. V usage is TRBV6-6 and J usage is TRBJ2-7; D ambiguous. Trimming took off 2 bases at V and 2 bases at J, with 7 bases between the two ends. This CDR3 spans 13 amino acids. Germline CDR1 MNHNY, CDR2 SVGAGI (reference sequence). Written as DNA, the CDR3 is TGTGCCAGCAGTTACGCCGAGACCTACGAGCAGTACTTC. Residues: CASSYAETYEQYF.

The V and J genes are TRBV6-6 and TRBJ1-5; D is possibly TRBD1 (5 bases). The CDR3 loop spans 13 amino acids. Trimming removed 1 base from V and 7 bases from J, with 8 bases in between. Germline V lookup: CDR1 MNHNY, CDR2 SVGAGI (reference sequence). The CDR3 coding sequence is TGTGCCAGCAGTTACTACAGACAGCAGCCCCAGCATTTT. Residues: CASSYYRQQPQHF.

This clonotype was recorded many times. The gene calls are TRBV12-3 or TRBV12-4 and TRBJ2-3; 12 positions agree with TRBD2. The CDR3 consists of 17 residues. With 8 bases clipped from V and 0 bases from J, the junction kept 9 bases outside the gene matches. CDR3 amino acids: CASPPGLAGQSTDTQYF. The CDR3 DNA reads TGTGCCAGCCCTCCTGGACTAGCGGGACAAAGCACAGATACGCAGTATTTT.

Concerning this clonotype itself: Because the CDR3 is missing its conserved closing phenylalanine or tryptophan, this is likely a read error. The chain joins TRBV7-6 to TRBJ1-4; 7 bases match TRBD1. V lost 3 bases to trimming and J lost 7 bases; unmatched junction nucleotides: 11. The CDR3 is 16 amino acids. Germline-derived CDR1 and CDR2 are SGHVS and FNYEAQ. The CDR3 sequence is CASSFFPSQGGEKLFC. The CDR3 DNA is TGTGCCAGCAGCTTTTTTCCTTCTCAGGGGGGTGAAAAACTGTTTTGT.

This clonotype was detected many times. This CDR3 is CASSWDLGSLHF. Written as DNA, the CDR3 is TGTGCCAGCAGCTGGGACCTCGGGTCCCTCCACTTT. The rearrangement joins TRBV5-5 to TRBJ1-6, with D perhaps matching TRBD1 (5 bases). Germline V gene sequence: CDR1 SGHKS, CDR2 YYEKEE (reference sequence). V lost 3 bases, J lost 14 bases, and 12 bases lay in between. The CDR3 has 12 amino acids.

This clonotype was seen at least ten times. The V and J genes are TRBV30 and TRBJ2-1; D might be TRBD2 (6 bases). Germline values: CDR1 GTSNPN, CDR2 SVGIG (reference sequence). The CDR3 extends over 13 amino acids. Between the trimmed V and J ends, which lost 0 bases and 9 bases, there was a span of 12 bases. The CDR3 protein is CAWSVEEGSEQFF. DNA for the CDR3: TGTGCCTGGAGTGTTGAGGAGGGTAGTGAGCAGTTCTTC.

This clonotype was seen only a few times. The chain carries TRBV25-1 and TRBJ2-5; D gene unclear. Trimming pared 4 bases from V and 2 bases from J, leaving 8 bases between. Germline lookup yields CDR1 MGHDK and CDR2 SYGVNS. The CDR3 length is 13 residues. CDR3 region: CASSGWGQETQYF. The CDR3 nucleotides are TGTGCCAGCAGTGGATGGGGACAAGAGACCCAGTACTTC.

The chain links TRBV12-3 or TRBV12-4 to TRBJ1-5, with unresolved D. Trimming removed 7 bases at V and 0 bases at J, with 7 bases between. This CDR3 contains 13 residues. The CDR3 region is CASKADSNQPQHF. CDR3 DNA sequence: TGTGCCAGCAAGGCAGATAGCAATCAGCCCCAGCATTTT.

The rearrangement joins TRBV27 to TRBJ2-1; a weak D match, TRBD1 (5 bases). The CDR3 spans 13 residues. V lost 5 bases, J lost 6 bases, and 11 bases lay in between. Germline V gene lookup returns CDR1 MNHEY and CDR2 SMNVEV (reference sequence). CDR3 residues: CASSPPGFNEQFF. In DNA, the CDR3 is TGTGCCAGCAGTCCACCAGGGTTCAATGAGCAGTTCTTC.

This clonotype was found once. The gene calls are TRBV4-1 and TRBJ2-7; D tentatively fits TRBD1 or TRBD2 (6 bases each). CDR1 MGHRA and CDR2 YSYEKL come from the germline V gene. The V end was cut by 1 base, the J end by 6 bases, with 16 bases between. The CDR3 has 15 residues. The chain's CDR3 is CASSQVTSGAREQYF. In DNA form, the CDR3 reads TGCGCCAGCAGCCAAGTAACTTCGGGGGCTCGCGAGCAGTACTTC.

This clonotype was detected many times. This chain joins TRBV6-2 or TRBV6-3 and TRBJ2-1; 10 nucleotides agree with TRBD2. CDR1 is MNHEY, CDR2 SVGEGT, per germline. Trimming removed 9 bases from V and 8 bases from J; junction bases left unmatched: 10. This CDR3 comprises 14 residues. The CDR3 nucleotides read TGTGCCAGTAGCTCGGGACTAGCGTTTCATGAGCAGTTCTTC. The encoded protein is CASSSGLAFHEQFF.

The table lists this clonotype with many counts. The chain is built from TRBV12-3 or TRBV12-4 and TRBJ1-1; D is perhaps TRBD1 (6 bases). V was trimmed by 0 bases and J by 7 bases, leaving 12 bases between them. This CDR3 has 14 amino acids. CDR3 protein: CASSLAGADNEAFF. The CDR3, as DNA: TGTGCCAGCAGTTTAGCGGGGGCGGATAATGAAGCTTTCTTT.